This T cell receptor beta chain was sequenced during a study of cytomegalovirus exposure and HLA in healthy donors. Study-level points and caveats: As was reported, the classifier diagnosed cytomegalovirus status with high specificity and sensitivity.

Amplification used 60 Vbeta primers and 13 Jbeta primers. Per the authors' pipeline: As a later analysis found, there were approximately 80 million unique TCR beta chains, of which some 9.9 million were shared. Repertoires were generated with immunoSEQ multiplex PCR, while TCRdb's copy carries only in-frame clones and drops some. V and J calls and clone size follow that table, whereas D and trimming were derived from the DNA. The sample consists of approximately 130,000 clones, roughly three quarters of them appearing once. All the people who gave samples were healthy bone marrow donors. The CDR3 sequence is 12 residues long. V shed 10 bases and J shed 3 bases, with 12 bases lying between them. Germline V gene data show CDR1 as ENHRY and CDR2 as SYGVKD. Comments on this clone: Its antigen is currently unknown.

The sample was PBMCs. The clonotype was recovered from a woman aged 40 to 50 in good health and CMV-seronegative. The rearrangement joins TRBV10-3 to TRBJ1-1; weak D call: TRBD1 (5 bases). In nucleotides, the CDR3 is TGTGCCACCGGGTGGGGGGACACTGAAGCTTTCTTT. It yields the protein CATGWGDTEAFF.